The rows below give T cell receptor beta chains drawn from one sample of a study of blood T cell repertoires in COVID-19. Some clones are missing from TCRdb's copy, which holds only in-frame ones; the method was immunoSEQ multiplex PCR. The sample includes over 200,000 clones, about nine tenths of them seen just once. Source material: peripheral blood. Source of these receptors: an older woman with acute or convalescent COVID-19. The CDR3 runs from the conserved cysteine through the conserved F or W. The D gene is left open where the match is weak. Expanded clones get a size class; other rows say once, few or many, or leave the size out.

V gene,clone size,J gene,D gene,CDR3 protein,CDR3 DNA
TRBV10-3,NA,TRBJ2-1,NA,CASGVFGGNEQFF,TGTGCCAGCGGGGTCTTTGGAGGCAATGAGCAGTTCTTC
TRBV15,once,TRBJ1-1,NA,CATSREGRTQGPRGSEAFF,TGTGCCACCAGCAGAGAAGGGAGAACCCAGGGCCCCAGGGGCAGCGAAGCTTTCTTT
TRBV6-1,once,TRBJ2-5,TRBD1,CASSEDRGIYVQETQYF,TGTGCCAGCAGTGAGGACAGGGGGATATACGTCCAAGAGACCCAGTACTTC
TRBV15,NA,TRBJ1-3,TRBD1,CATRRKTGGLNTIYF,TGTGCCACCAGAAGAAAGACAGGGGGCTTAAACACCATATATTTT
TRBV2,once,TRBJ2-7,TRBD1,CASSKGTGAYEQYF,TGTGCCAGCAGTAAGGGGACAGGGGCCTACGAGCAGTACTTC
TRBV11-2,NA,TRBJ1-3,NA,CASSSSTGLFGNTIYF,TGTGCCAGCAGCTCGTCGACAGGTCTGTTTGGAAACACCATATATTTT
TRBV28,NA,TRBJ2-7,NA,CASSYTGGRINEQYF,TGTGCCAGCAGTTACACCGGTGGGAGGATAAACGAGCAGTACTTC
TRBV29-1,NA,TRBJ2-5,TRBD2,CSGTTLAGKQETQYF,TGCAGCGGAACCACACTAGCGGGGAAACAAGAGACCCAGTACTTC
TRBV11-3,few,TRBJ2-1,TRBD1,CASRRTGDFSYNEQFF,TGTGCCAGCAGAAGGACAGGGGATTTTTCCTACAATGAGCAGTTCTTC
TRBV6-5,once,TRBJ1-4,TRBD1,CASRGQKATNEKLFF,TGTGCCAGCAGGGGACAGAAAGCAACTAATGAAAAACTGTTTTTT
TRBV5-6,once,TRBJ1-5,NA,CASSLGQLQPQHF,TGTGCCAGCAGCTTGGGACAGTTACAGCCCCAGCATTTT
TRBV7-7,NA,TRBJ2-5,TRBD1,CASRLQGVRKETQYF,TGTGCCAGCAGGTTACAGGGGGTCCGCAAAGAGACCCAGTACTTC
TRBV29-1,NA,TRBJ1-4,NA,CSGKDRMGEKLFF,TGCAGCGGAAAAGACAGGATGGGGGAAAAACTGTTTTTT
TRBV5-1,NA,TRBJ2-7,NA,CASSAGTYEQYF,TGCGCCAGCAGCGCCGGGACATACGAGCAGTACTTC
TRBV2,NA,TRBJ1-1,NA,CASCPQGNTEAFF,TGTGCCAGCTGTCCACAGGGGAACACTGAAGCTTTCTTT
TRBV5-1,NA,TRBJ2-1,NA,CASSLVLGANEQFF,TGCGCCAGCAGCTTGGTACTGGGGGCGAATGAGCAGTTCTTC
TRBV19,once,TRBJ2-4,NA,CASSIRGENIQYF,TGTGCCAGTAGTATCCGGGGAGAAAACATTCAGTACTTC
TRBV24-1,NA,TRBJ2-5,TRBD1,CATSDLADRGLKETQYF,TGTGCCACCAGTGATTTAGCGGACAGGGGGCTAAAAGAGACCCAGTACTTC
TRBV7-3,NA,TRBJ2-7,TRBD2,CASSPGRGGEQYF,TGTGCCAGCAGCCCGGGAAGGGGAGGGGAGCAGTACTTC
TRBV9,NA,TRBJ2-5,TRBD2,CASSVGSGGAVRHETQYF,TGTGCCAGCAGCGTAGGGAGCGGGGGGGCCGTACGCCACGAGACCCAGTACTTC
TRBV7-9,NA,TRBJ1-6,NA,CASSDRPFNSPLHF,TGTGCCAGCTCAGACAGACCCTTTAATTCACCCCTCCACTTT
TRBV5-5,many,TRBJ2-7,TRBD2,CASSFKGEGTRRVWEQYF,TGTGCCAGCAGCTTCAAAGGGGAGGGGACTAGACGCGTCTGGGAGCAGTACTTC
TRBV7-9,NA,TRBJ1-6,NA,CASSFLQGGNSPLHF,TGTGCCAGCAGCTTCTTACAGGGTGGCAATTCACCCCTCCACTTT
TRBV11-2,NA,TRBJ1-2,TRBD1,CASRTTGGYGYTF,TGTGCCAGCAGGACCACAGGGGGCTATGGCTACACCTTC